The entry that follows covers one T cell receptor beta chain sequence. What it binds is unknown. This CDR3 region has 15 residues. Unmatched junction bases numbered 9, after V lost 1 base and J lost 7 bases. Germline V gene data show CDR1 as LGHNT and CDR2 as FRNRAP. The record originates from a study of T cell responses to AZD1222 COVID-19 vaccine. Findings of the study overall: Among those given AZD1222, only six or seven were seropositive at baseline. Donors were largely white British and mainly female; clonal diversity was possibly underestimated. Within unmutated variant regions lay the reported targets of nearly half of spike-specific TCRs. Vaccination with two AZD1222 doses was followed by a rise in Spike-specific TCR breadth and depth.

Sequencing was performed with immunoSEQ multiplex PCR; in TCRdb, only in-frame clones are kept and a portion is missing. The sample carries 140,000 or so clones, roughly 92% recorded once. The chain joins TRBV12-5 to TRBJ2-5, with 7 positions matching TRBD1. This TCR was recovered from an adult who received the AZD1222 COVID-19 vaccine. The sequenced sample was peripheral blood, obtained 28 days after the second AZD1222 dose. CDR3 nucleotide sequence: TGTGCTAGTGGTTTGGACGCGGACAGGCATTCGACCCAGTACTTC. Protein product: CASGLDADRHSTQYF. Supplemented by reference TRBV12-5 and TRBJ2-5, the full variable domain reads DARVTQTPRHKVTEMGQEVTMRCQPILGHNTVFWYRQTMMQGLELLAYFRNRAPLDDSGMPKDRFSAEMPDATLATLKIQPSEPRDSAVYFCASGLDADRHSTQYFGPGTRLLVL.